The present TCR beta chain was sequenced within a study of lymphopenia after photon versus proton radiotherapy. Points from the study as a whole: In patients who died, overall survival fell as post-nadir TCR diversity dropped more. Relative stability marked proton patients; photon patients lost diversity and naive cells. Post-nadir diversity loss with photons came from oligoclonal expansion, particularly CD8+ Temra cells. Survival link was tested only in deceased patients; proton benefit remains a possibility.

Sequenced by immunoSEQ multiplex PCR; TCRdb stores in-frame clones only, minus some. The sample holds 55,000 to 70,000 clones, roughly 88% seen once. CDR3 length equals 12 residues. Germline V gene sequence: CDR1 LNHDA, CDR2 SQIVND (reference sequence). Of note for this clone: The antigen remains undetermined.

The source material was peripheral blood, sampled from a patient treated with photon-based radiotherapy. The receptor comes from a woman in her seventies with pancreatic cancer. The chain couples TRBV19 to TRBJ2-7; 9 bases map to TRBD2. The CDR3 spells CASGGPAYEQYF. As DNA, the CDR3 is TGTGCAAGCGGGGGGCCAGCCTACGAGCAGTACTTC.